The rows below give T cell receptor beta chains drawn from one sample of a study of T cell responses to AZD1222 COVID-19 vaccine. Method: immunoSEQ multiplex PCR; TCRdb's copy keeps in-frame clones and lacks some. The sample records approximately 100,000 clones, 88% being singletons. Sequencing used peripheral blood, obtained on day 0 of MenACWY control vaccination. Receptors originate from an adult in good health. CDR3s include the opening cysteine and the closing phenylalanine or tryptophan. A D gene is named only where the DNA matches it firmly. Not all rows give a size; the values are once, few, many and, for expanded clones, a class.

d_call: -
v_call: TRBV7-2
clone_size: -
j_call: TRBJ2-1
cdr3_nt: TGTGCCAGCAGCTTAATGTGGGACGTGTACAATGAGCAGTTCTTC
cdr3_aa: CASSLMWDVYNEQFF

d_call: TRBD1
v_call: TRBV7-2
clone_size: -
j_call: TRBJ1-2
cdr3_nt: TGTGCCAGCAGCTCGGTGACAGGGGTCCTCTTAGGCTACACCTTC
cdr3_aa: CASSSVTGVLLGYTF

d_call: TRBD2
v_call: TRBV11-1
clone_size: -
j_call: TRBJ2-3
cdr3_nt: TGTGCCAGCAGCTCAAGCGCGGGGGGGGATACGCAGTATTTT
cdr3_aa: CASSSSAGGDTQYF

d_call: TRBD1
v_call: TRBV19
clone_size: -
j_call: TRBJ2-7
cdr3_nt: TGTGCCAGTAGTATTGGGGGCAGGGGGCGAGTGGACGAGCAGTACTTC
cdr3_aa: CASSIGGRGRVDEQYF

d_call: TRBD2
v_call: TRBV4-1
clone_size: -
j_call: TRBJ2-1
cdr3_nt: TGCGCCAGCAGCCCTCGGACTAGCGGGGGGCGCAATGAGCAGTTCTTC
cdr3_aa: CASSPRTSGGRNEQFF

d_call: TRBD1
v_call: TRBV7-3
clone_size: -
j_call: TRBJ2-3
cdr3_nt: TGTGCCAGCAGCCGACAGGGGGGCAGCACAGATACGCAGTATTTT
cdr3_aa: CASSRQGGSTDTQYF

d_call: -
v_call: TRBV7-2
clone_size: -
j_call: TRBJ1-5
cdr3_nt: TGTGCCAGCAGCTTAGAAGGGGCGCCCCAGCATTTT
cdr3_aa: CASSLEGAPQHF

d_call: -
v_call: TRBV3-1/TRBV3-2
clone_size: -
j_call: TRBJ2-1
cdr3_nt: TGTGCCAGCAGCCATCCGGGACGGTTCAATGAGCAGTTCTTC
cdr3_aa: CASSHPGRFNEQFF

d_call: TRBD1
v_call: TRBV28
clone_size: -
j_call: TRBJ2-7
cdr3_nt: TGTGCCAGCAGTCCGACAGGGTCGTTCTACGAGCAGTACTTC
cdr3_aa: CASSPTGSFYEQYF

d_call: TRBD1
v_call: TRBV5-1
clone_size: -
j_call: TRBJ1-2
cdr3_nt: TGCGCCAGCAGCATCGGGACAGACTATGGCTACACCTTC
cdr3_aa: CASSIGTDYGYTF

d_call: -
v_call: TRBV7-9
clone_size: -
j_call: TRBJ1-1
cdr3_nt: TGTGCCAGCAGCTTTGACACTGAAGCTTTCTTT
cdr3_aa: CASSFDTEAFF

d_call: TRBD2
v_call: TRBV11-2
clone_size: -
j_call: TRBJ2-5
cdr3_nt: TGTGCCAGCAGCCCCCGGGGGGGGAGGGTTGAAGAGACCCAGTACTTC
cdr3_aa: CASSPRGGRVEETQYF

d_call: -
v_call: TRBV13
clone_size: -
j_call: TRBJ1-3
cdr3_nt: TGTGCCAGCAGCCTGACAGGCTCTGGAAACACCATATATTTT
cdr3_aa: CASSLTGSGNTIYF

d_call: -
v_call: TRBV2
clone_size: -
j_call: TRBJ1-1
cdr3_nt: TGTGCCAGCAGTGAACGCGAGATTAACACTGAAGCTTTCTTT
cdr3_aa: CASSEREINTEAFF

d_call: -
v_call: TRBV6-6
clone_size: once
j_call: TRBJ1-2
cdr3_nt: TGTGCCAGCACCTTGGGAGTTAACTATGGCTACACCTTC
cdr3_aa: CASTLGVNYGYTF

d_call: TRBD1
v_call: TRBV5-1
clone_size: -
j_call: TRBJ1-6
cdr3_nt: TGCGCCAGCAGCTTGGATTCAGGGGGGAATTCACCCCTCCACTTT
cdr3_aa: CASSLDSGGNSPLHF

d_call: TRBD1
v_call: TRBV28
clone_size: -
j_call: TRBJ2-7
cdr3_nt: TGTGCCAGCAGTTCCCTCTACTACAGGGGGATCTACGAGCAGTACTTC
cdr3_aa: CASSSLYYRGIYEQYF

d_call: -
v_call: TRBV20-1
clone_size: few
j_call: TRBJ1-2
cdr3_nt: TGCAGTGCTAGAGCAGGGGCTGGCTACACCTTC
cdr3_aa: CSARAGAGYTF

d_call: -
v_call: TRBV25-1
clone_size: -
j_call: TRBJ1-1
cdr3_nt: TGTGCCAGCAGTGGACTTACCGTCCGGGTGGGCACTGAAGCTTTCTTT
cdr3_aa: CASSGLTVRVGTEAFF

d_call: TRBD2
v_call: TRBV5-4
clone_size: -
j_call: TRBJ2-5
cdr3_nt: TGTGCCAGCAGCTTTAGCGGGAGCCTCGAGACCCAGTACTTC
cdr3_aa: CASSFSGSLETQYF

d_call: -
v_call: TRBV9
clone_size: -
j_call: TRBJ1-2
cdr3_nt: TGTGCCAGCAGCGTAGAGGGAGTCTCCTACTATGGCTACACCTTC
cdr3_aa: CASSVEGVSYYGYTF

d_call: -
v_call: TRBV9
clone_size: -
j_call: TRBJ2-3
cdr3_nt: TGTGCCAGCACCAAGCAGGGCACAGATACGCAGTATTTT
cdr3_aa: CASTKQGTDTQYF

d_call: -
v_call: TRBV10-3
clone_size: -
j_call: TRBJ1-2
cdr3_nt: TGTGCCATCAACCAGGAGACGACTGGCTACACCTTC
cdr3_aa: CAINQETTGYTF

d_call: -
v_call: TRBV7-9
clone_size: -
j_call: TRBJ2-1
cdr3_nt: TGTGCCAGCAGCAAAGGGGCAGGGAATGAGCAGTTCTTC
cdr3_aa: CASSKGAGNEQFF

d_call: TRBD1
v_call: TRBV5-4
clone_size: -
j_call: TRBJ2-5
cdr3_nt: TGTGCCAGCAGCCTTAACAGGGGCGCGAATCAAGAGACCCAGTACTTC
cdr3_aa: CASSLNRGANQETQYF

d_call: -
v_call: TRBV11-2
clone_size: -
j_call: TRBJ2-1
cdr3_nt: TGTGCCAGCAGCCCCTGGGGTATCTTCAATGAGCAGTTCTTC
cdr3_aa: CASSPWGIFNEQFF

d_call: TRBD1
v_call: TRBV11-2
clone_size: few
j_call: TRBJ2-7
cdr3_nt: TGTGCCAGCAGCACGGTTGAGGGGGCGAAACTGGAGTACTTC
cdr3_aa: CASSTVEGAKLEYF

d_call: TRBD2
v_call: TRBV4-1
clone_size: once
j_call: TRBJ2-1
cdr3_nt: TGCGCCAGCAGCCGCGGACTAGCGGATCGATACAATGAGCAGTTCTTC
cdr3_aa: CASSRGLADRYNEQFF

d_call: TRBD2
v_call: TRBV5-1
clone_size: -
j_call: TRBJ2-5
cdr3_nt: TGCGCCAGCCTCCTTAAAGCGGGAGGGCGGGTTTGTGGGAATGAGACCCAGTACTTC
cdr3_aa: CASLLKAGGRVCGNETQYF

d_call: TRBD1
v_call: TRBV24-1
clone_size: -
j_call: TRBJ1-2
cdr3_nt: TGTGCCACCCAAGGGACAGGGACAGACTATGGCTACACCTTC
cdr3_aa: CATQGTGTDYGYTF

d_call: -
v_call: TRBV10-3
clone_size: -
j_call: TRBJ2-7
cdr3_nt: TGTGCCATCAGTGATAACTACGAGCAGTACTTC
cdr3_aa: CAISDNYEQYF

d_call: -
v_call: TRBV11-2
clone_size: -
j_call: TRBJ2-7
cdr3_nt: TGTGCCAGCAGCCCCCCGGACAGCTACGAGCAGTACTTC
cdr3_aa: CASSPPDSYEQYF

d_call: -
v_call: TRBV7-2
clone_size: -
j_call: TRBJ2-7
cdr3_nt: TGTGCCAGCAGCTTAGCCGGAACAGGATTCGAGCAGTACTTC
cdr3_aa: CASSLAGTGFEQYF